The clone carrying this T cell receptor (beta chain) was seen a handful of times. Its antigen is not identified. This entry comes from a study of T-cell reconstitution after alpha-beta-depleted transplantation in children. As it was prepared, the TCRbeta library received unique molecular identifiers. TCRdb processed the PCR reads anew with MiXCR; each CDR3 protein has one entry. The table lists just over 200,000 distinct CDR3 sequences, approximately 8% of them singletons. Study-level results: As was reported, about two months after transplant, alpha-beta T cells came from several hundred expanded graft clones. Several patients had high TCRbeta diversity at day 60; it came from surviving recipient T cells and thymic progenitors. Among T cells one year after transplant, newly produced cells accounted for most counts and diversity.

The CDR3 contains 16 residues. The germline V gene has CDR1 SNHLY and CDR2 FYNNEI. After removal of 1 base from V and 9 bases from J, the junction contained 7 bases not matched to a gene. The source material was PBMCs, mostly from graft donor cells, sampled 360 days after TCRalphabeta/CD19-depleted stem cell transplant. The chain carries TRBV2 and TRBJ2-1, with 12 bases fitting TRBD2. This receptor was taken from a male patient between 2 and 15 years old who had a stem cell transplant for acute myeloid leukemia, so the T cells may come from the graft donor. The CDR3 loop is CASSEGQLAGGSEQFF. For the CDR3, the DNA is TGTGCCAGCAGTGAAGGCCAGCTAGCGGGAGGGAGTGAGCAGTTCTTC.